One sample yielded the 20 T cell receptor beta chains listed below, sequenced in a study of response to subunit inactivated influenza vaccine. TCRdb re-analysed the RT-PCR reads in MiXCR, keeping a single row per CDR3 protein. The sample has approximately 170,000 distinct CDR3 sequences; about an eighth are singletons. These data also featured in a second study, about T cells expressing NK-cell markers. That paper states: TCR beta cDNA was made by 5'RACE template switching with UMIs.

The material was CD8+ T cells sorted from PBMCs, obtained 11 to 12 days after vaccination. Receptor source: a man between 50 and 59 years old who received an inactivated influenza vaccine.

This clonotype was counted a few times. The rearrangement links TRBV4-1 to TRBJ1-1; D ambiguous. Germline loops: CDR1 MGHRA, CDR2 YSYEKL. The CDR3 extends over 17 amino acids. Trimming pared 3 bases from V and 1 base from J, leaving 18 bases between. In DNA form, the CDR3 reads TGCGCCAGCAGCCAGATCCAATGGGGAGATGAGAACACTGAAGCTTTCTTT. Protein sequence: CASSQIQWGDENTEAFF.

The chain has TRBV10-3 and TRBJ2-7; no clear D gene. Germline CDR1 ENHRY, CDR2 SYGVKD. CDR3 length: 15 amino acids. The V end lost 3 bases, the J end lost 0 bases, and 12 bases lay between the germline ends. The CDR3 is CAISDPTELSYEQYF. CDR3 sequence (DNA): TGTGCCATCAGTGACCCAACGGAACTCTCCTACGAGCAGTACTTC.

In this sample, this clonotype turned up a few times. The chain recombines TRBV9 with TRBJ2-2; D is perhaps TRBD1 (5 bases). Germline V lookup: CDR1 SGDLS, CDR2 YYNGEE. Trimming shortened V by 3 bases and J by 3 bases, and 6 bases separated the two germline ends. The CDR3 has 13 residues. DNA for the CDR3: TGTGCCAGCAGCGACAGGTACACCGGGGAGCTGTTTTTT. Its translation: CASSDRYTGELFF.

This clonotype was counted between two and nine times. The V and J genes are TRBV12-3 or TRBV12-4 and TRBJ2-7, with TRBD1 matching over 9 bases. J lost 4 bases, V lost 6 bases, and 13 bases had no gene match. The CDR3 is made up of 16 amino acids. The CDR3 nucleotides read TGTGCCAGCAGCACCGGGACAGGGCGGTTCTTATACGAGCAGTACTTC. Translated: CASSTGTGRFLYEQYF.

This clonotype was detected many times. The rearrangement links TRBV6-2 or TRBV6-3 to TRBJ2-7; D is unclear. Germline CDR1 and CDR2: MNHEY and SVGEGT. The CDR3 loop spans 15 amino acids. The ends were cut back, 4 bases at V and 2 bases at J, with 15 bases in the middle. The CDR3 DNA is TGTGCCAGCAGTTTCACGGACCAAGGCGCCTACGAGCAGTACTTC. Its translation is CASSFTDQGAYEQYF.

This clonotype was observed a handful of times. The chain has TRBV27 and TRBJ1-2, with unresolved D. Trimming took 2 bases from V and 0 from J, leaving 7 bases between them. CDR3 size: 14 residues. The germline gives CDR1 MNHEY, CDR2 SMNVEV (reference sequence). Here the CDR3 reads CASSLHPTNYGYTF. DNA for the CDR3: TGTGCCAGCAGTTTACACCCAACTAACTATGGCTACACCTTC.

This rearrangement joins TRBV20-1 to TRBJ2-7; a possible D gene is TRBD1 (5 bases). With 3 bases removed from V and 2 bases from J, the gap between germline ends came to 11 bases. The CDR3 spans 13 residues. Germline loops: CDR1 DFQATT, CDR2 SNEGSKA (reference sequence). The CDR3 DNA reads as TGCAGTGCTAGTCCCGGACACACCTACGAGCAGTACTTC. Translating gives CSASPGHTYEQYF.

This clonotype was counted between two and nine times. This chain uses TRBV2 with TRBJ2-7; 9 positions agree with TRBD1. Germline V lookup: CDR1 SNHLY, CDR2 FYNNEI. The CDR3 totals 18 residues. The trim removed 5 bases at V and 3 bases at J, leaving 17 bases unmatched. This chain's CDR3 is CASSPGTGPEGRYYEQYF. DNA of the CDR3: TGTGCCAGCAGTCCCGGGACAGGGCCCGAAGGTCGATACTACGAGCAGTACTTC.

This clonotype was seen only a few times. J is TRBJ2-7 and V is TRBV9, with TRBD2 matching over 10 bases. The CDR3 runs 16 residues. Germline V CDR1 and CDR2: SGDLS, YYNGEE. J lost 4 bases, V lost 0 bases, and 7 bases had no gene match. The CDR3 DNA is TGTGCCAGCAGCGTAGCGGGGCTAGCGGGAGCTTACGAGCAGTACTTC. This gives the protein CASSVAGLAGAYEQYF.

This clonotype was recorded once. The chain joins TRBV5-4 to TRBJ1-2, with unresolved D. CDR1 and CDR2 from the germline V gene are SGHNT and YYREEE (reference sequence). The CDR3 loop spans 14 amino acids. Trimming pared 0 bases from V and 4 bases from J, leaving 10 bases between. In DNA form, the CDR3 reads TGTGCCAGCAGCTTGGAGGGCAGCCCCTATGGCTACACCTTC. Translated: CASSLEGSPYGYTF.

The chain's CDR3 is CASSAHEDRDWGEQFF. CDR3 in DNA: TGTGCCAGCAGCGCCCATGAGGACAGGGATTGGGGTGAGCAGTTCTTC. V gene TRBV12-3 or TRBV12-4 combines with J gene TRBJ2-1; TRBD1 aligns across 8 bases. J was trimmed by 9 bases and V by 6 bases; bases with no gene match: 16. The CDR3 spans 16 residues.

The V gene is TRBV29-1, the J gene TRBJ1-5, with 7 bases that match TRBD1. This CDR3 is 14 amino acids long. The trim removed 7 bases at V and 4 bases at J, leaving 10 bases unmatched. Looked up from germline, CDR1 is SQVTM and CDR2 is ANQGSEA. The CDR3 sequence: CSGGARGGNQPQHF. CDR3 in DNA: TGCAGCGGAGGGGCCAGGGGGGGAAATCAGCCCCAGCATTTT. Complete variable domain (other parts from reference TRBV29-1 and TRBJ1-5): SAVISQKPSRDICQRGTSLTIQCQVDSQVTMMFWYRQQPGQSLTLIATANQGSEATYESGFVIDKFPISRPNLTFSTLTVSNMSPEDSSIYLCSGGARGGNQPQHFGDGTRLSIL.

DNA for the CDR3: TGTGCCAGCAGTTTATCAACTCACACATCCGCCTACGAGCAGTACTTC. Its protein product is CASSLSTHTSAYEQYF. The rearrangement joins TRBV27 to TRBJ2-7; D remains ambiguous. The CDR3 contains 16 residues. V lost 0 bases to trimming and J lost 2 bases, with 14 bases between them. The germline gives CDR1 MNHEY, CDR2 SMNVEV (reference sequence).

This clonotype was seen more than once but under ten times. The chain combines TRBV4-1 with TRBJ2-1; D perhaps matches TRBD1 (6 bases). CDR1 is MGHRA, CDR2 YSYEKL, per germline. Trimming left V 4 bases short and J 0 bases short, with 13 bases between. This CDR3 has 16 residues. Written as DNA, the CDR3 is TGCGCCAGCAGCCGAAACAGGGAAAGCTCCTACAATGAGCAGTTCTTC. Protein: CASSRNRESSYNEQFF.

This clonotype was detected ten times or more. This rearrangement joins TRBV20-1 to TRBJ1-2; 7 bases agree with TRBD1. The germline gives CDR1 DFQATT, CDR2 SNEGSKA (reference sequence). This CDR3 contains 13 residues. V dropped 3 bases and J dropped 3; count of bases not matched to a gene: 4. This CDR3 is CSARDRLDYGYTF. The CDR3 region has the DNA TGCAGTGCTAGGGACAGGCTCGACTATGGCTACACCTTC.

This clonotype came up a few times. The rearrangement joins TRBV27 to TRBJ2-6, with no clear D. The CDR3 totals 14 residues. V lost 4 bases and J 0 bases, leaving 4 bases between the germline ends. Germline CDR1 is MNHEY and CDR2 is SMNVEV (reference sequence). CDR3 residues: CASSSLSGANVLTF. Here the CDR3 DNA reads TGTGCCAGCAGTTCCCTCTCTGGGGCCAACGTCCTGACTTTC. Together with reference TRBV27 and TRBJ2-6, the CDR3 gives the full variable domain: EAQVTQNPRYLITVTGKKLTVTCSQNMNHEYMSWYRQDPGLGLRQIYYSMNVEVTDKGDVPEGYKVSRKEKRNFPLILESPSPNQTSLYFCASSSLSGANVLTFGAGSRLTVL.

The chain employs TRBV7-6 and TRBJ2-7; no clear D gene. This CDR3 contains 14 residues. CDR1 is SGHVS and CDR2 is FNYEAQ in the germline V gene. Trimming removed 3 bases at V and 2 bases at J, with 11 bases between. The CDR3 here is CASSLGPTTYEQYF. Here the CDR3 DNA reads TGTGCCAGCAGCTTGGGCCCGACCACCTACGAGCAGTACTTC.

Only a few counts were recorded for this clonotype. The chain employs TRBV12-3 or TRBV12-4 and TRBJ1-2; tentative D call: TRBD1 (5 bases). The CDR3 loop spans 13 amino acids. Trimming stripped 6 bases from V and 8 bases from J, with 16 bases between. CDR3 amino acids: CASSVHGGEGYTF. In nucleotides, the CDR3 is TGTGCCAGCAGCGTCCACGGGGGGGAAGGCTACACCTTC.

This clonotype was found a few times. The chain employs TRBV25-1 and TRBJ2-1; the match to TRBD1 covers 8 bases. V was pared by 8 bases and J by 6 bases, with 6 bases of the junction left unmatched. Per germline, CDR1 MGHDK and CDR2 SYGVNS. The CDR3 contains 13 residues. Here the CDR3 reads CASQPGGFNEQFF. CDR3 DNA: TGTGCCAGCCAGCCAGGGGGCTTCAATGAGCAGTTCTTC.

The chain couples TRBV28 to TRBJ2-1; the match to TRBD1 covers 7 bases. In germline, CDR1 is MDHEN, CDR2 SYDVKM. The CDR3 has 18 amino acids. Trimming removed 4 bases from V and 0 bases from J; junction bases left unmatched: 12. This chain's CDR3 is CASSSYTGAISSYNEQFF. The CDR3 bases are TGTGCCAGCAGTTCATATACAGGGGCAATATCCTCCTACAATGAGCAGTTCTTC.